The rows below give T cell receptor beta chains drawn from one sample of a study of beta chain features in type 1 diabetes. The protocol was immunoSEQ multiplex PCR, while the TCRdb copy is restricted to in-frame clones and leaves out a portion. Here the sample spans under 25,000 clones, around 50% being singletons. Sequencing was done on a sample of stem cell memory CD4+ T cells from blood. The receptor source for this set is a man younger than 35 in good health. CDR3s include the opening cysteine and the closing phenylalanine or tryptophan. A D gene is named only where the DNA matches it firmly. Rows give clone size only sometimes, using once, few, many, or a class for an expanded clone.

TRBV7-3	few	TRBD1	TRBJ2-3	TGTGCCAGCAGCTTAAGCCCACAGGGGATTACGCAGTATTTT	CASSLSPQGITQYF
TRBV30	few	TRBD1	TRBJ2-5	TGTGCCTGGTGTAGGGGGCGGGAAGAGACCCAGTACTTC	CAWCRGREETQYF
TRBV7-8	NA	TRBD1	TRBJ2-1	TGTGCCAGCAGCATAGACAGGGTCGATACCTACAATGAGCAGTTCTTC	CASSIDRVDTYNEQFF
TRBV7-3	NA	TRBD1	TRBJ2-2	TGTGCCAGCAGCTTCGGACAGGGGGGGCACACCGGGGAGCTGTTTTTT	CASSFGQGGHTGELFF
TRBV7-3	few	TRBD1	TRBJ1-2	TGTGCCAGCAGCTTACGCGGTCTAGGACAGGGGGCTGACCTGCCCGACTATGGCTACACCTTC	CASSLRGLGQGADLPDYGYTF
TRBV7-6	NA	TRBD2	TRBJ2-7	TGTGCCAGCAGCTTAGCAGCGGGGGGGCGCGAGCAGTACTTC	CASSLAAGGREQYF
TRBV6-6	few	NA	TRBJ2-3	TGTGCCAGCAGTTACGAGGGTGCTTGGGGCACAGATACGCAGTATTTT	CASSYEGAWGTDTQYF
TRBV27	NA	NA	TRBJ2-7	TGTGCCAGCAGTTTAGACAACTCCTACGAGCAGTACTTC	CASSLDNSYEQYF
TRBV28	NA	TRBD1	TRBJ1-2	TGTGCCAGCACCTTCCCAGGGGGAGCTAACTATGGCTACACCTTC	CASTFPGGANYGYTF
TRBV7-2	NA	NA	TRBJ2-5	TGTGCCAGCAGCTTTAACTTCCGAGGAGAGACCCAGTACTTC	CASSFNFRGETQYF
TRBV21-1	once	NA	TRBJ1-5	TGTGCCAGCAGCAAACGAACTACAGGGGTCCGCAATCAGCCCCAGCATTTT	CASSKRTTGVRNQPQHF
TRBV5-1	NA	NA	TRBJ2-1	TGCGCCAGCAGCCCAGGGAATAGCTTCATCTACAATGAGCAGTTCTTC	CASSPGNSFIYNEQFF
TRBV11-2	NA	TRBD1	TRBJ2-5	TGTGCCAGCAGCCCGGGACAGGGCGAAGAGACCCAGTACTTC	CASSPGQGEETQYF
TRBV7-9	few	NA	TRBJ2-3	TGTGCCAGCAGCACCCAGGGGTGGGATACGCAGTATTTT	CASSTQGWDTQYF
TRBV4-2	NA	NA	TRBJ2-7	TGTGCCAGCAGCCGGGGTTCGGGGAACTACGAGCAGTACTTC	CASSRGSGNYEQYF
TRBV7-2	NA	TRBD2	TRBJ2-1	TGTGCCAGCAGCTTAGTGATTAGCGGGGGGGTTGGGCAGTTCTTC	CASSLVISGGVGQFF
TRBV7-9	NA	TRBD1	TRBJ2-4	TGTGCCAGCAGCCTGACAGGGCAACTAGCCAAAAACATTCAGTACTTC	CASSLTGQLAKNIQYF
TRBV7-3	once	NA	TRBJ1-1	TGTGCCAGCAGCTTAGGGGCGCGGGGCACTGAAGCTTTCTTT	CASSLGARGTEAFF
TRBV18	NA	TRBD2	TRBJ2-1	TGTGCCAGCTCACCAAGGACTAGCGGGAGTCTTGGTGAGCAGTTCTTC	CASSPRTSGSLGEQFF
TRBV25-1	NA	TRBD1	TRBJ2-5	TGTGCCAGCGGTCAAGGGACAGGCCAAGAGACCCAGTACTTC	CASGQGTGQETQYF
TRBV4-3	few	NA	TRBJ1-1	TGCGCCAGCAGCCTGCAACGTGGGACACTGAACACTGAAGCTTTCTTT	CASSLQRGTLNTEAFF
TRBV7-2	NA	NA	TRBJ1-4	TGTGCCAGCAAAAAGGGGGACACTAATGAAAAACTGTTTTTT	CASKKGDTNEKLFF
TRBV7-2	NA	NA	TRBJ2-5	TGTGCCAGCAGCCCTAATCCCGGGACACAGAAGACCCAGTACTTC	CASSPNPGTQKTQYF
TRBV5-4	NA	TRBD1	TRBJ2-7	TGTGCCAGCAGCTTGCCGGGACAGGGAGCCTACGAGCAGTACTTC	CASSLPGQGAYEQYF
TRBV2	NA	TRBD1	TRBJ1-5	TGTGCCAGCAGTGGGACAGGGCTTGCGGCCCAGCATTTT	CASSGTGLAAQHF
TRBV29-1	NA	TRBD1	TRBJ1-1	TGCAGCGTTGTGGGGGCAGGGGGATACACTGAAGCTTTCTTT	CSVVGAGGYTEAFF
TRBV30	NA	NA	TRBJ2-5	TGTGCCTGGAGTGTCAACTATCAAGAGACCCAGTACTTC	CAWSVNYQETQYF
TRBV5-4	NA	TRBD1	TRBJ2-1	TGTGCCAGCAGCTTCGGAAGGGGGCATGTTTATGAGCAGTTCTTC	CASSFGRGHVYEQFF
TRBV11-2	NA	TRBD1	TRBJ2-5	TGTGCCAGCAGCCGGGACAGAAAAGAGACCCAGTACTTC	CASSRDRKETQYF
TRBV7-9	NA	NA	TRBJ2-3	TGTGCCAGCAGCTTGACCGCCGGGACTACAGATACGCAGTATTTT	CASSLTAGTTDTQYF
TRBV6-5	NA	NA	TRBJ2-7	TGTGCCAGCAGTTCCCCAGGAGGAGACGAGCAGTACTTC	CASSSPGGDEQYF
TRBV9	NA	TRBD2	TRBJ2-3	TGTGCCAGCAGCGTTACTAGCGGGAGGGAGGATACGCAGTATTTT	CASSVTSGREDTQYF
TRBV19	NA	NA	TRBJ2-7	TGTGCCAGTAGTAATCCGGCGGGGTCGTACGAGCAGTACTTC	CASSNPAGSYEQYF
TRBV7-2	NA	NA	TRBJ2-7	TGTGCCAGCAGCTTAGTATCTCCGGGCTACGAGCAGTACTTC	CASSLVSPGYEQYF
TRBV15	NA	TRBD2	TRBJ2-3	TGTGCCACCAGCAGAGATACTAGCGGGACCACAGATACGCAGTATTTT	CATSRDTSGTTDTQYF
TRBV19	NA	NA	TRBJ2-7	TGTGCCAGTAGTATAAGGAGAAGGGGGACCTACGAGCAGTACTTC	CASSIRRRGTYEQYF
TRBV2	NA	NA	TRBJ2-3	TGTGCCAGCAGTATAAGGGGATGGAGCACAGATACGCAGTATTTT	CASSIRGWSTDTQYF
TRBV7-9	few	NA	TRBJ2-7	TGTGCCAGCAGCTTAGATTATGGTGGGAGTAAACACGAGCAGTACTTC	CASSLDYGGSKHEQYF
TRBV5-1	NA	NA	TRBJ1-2	TGCGCCAGCAGCTTGGAGACAGGCGGGGGCGGCTACACCTTC	CASSLETGGGGYTF
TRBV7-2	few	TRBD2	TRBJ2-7	TGTGCCAGCAGCGGTCCCGGGACTAGCGGGGGGAGGTACGAGCAGTACTTC	CASSGPGTSGGRYEQYF
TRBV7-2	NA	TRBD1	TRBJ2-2	TGTGCCAGCAGCTTAGTTGTGACAGGGGGCTGGAACACCGGGGAGCTGTTTTTT	CASSLVVTGGWNTGELFF
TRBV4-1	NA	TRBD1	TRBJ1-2	TGCGCCAGCAGCCAAGTTTTCGCAGGGGGTAACTATGGCTACACCTTC	CASSQVFAGGNYGYTF
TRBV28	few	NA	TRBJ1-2	TGTGCCAGCAGTTCCCCCAGCGGGGGGCCCACCATCTATGGCTACACCTTC	CASSSPSGGPTIYGYTF